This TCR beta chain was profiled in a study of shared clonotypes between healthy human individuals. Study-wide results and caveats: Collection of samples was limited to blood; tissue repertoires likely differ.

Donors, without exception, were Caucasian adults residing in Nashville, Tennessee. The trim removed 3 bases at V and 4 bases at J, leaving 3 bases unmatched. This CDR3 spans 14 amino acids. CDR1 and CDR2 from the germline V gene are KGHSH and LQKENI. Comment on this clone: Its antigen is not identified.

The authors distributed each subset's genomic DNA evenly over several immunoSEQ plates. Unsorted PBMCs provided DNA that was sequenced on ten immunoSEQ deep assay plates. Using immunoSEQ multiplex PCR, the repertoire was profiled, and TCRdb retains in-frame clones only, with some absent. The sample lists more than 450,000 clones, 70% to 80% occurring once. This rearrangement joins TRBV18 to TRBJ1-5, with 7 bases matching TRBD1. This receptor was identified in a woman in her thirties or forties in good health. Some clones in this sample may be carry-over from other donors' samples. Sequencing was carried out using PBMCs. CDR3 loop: CASSPTGWNQPQHF. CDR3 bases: TGTGCCAGCTCACCGACAGGGTGGAATCAGCCCCAGCATTTT. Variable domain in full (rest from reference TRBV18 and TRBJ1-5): NAGVMQNPRHLVRRRGQEARLRCSPMKGHSHVYWYRQLPEEGLKFMVYLQKENIIDESGMPKERFSAEFPKEGPSILRIQQVVRGDSAAYFCASSPTGWNQPQHFGDGTRLSIL.